Below, 21 T cell receptor beta chains from the same sample are listed, as sequenced in a study of T cells in Graves' hyperthyroidism and ophthalmopathy. Template material for amplifying TCR beta CDR3 regions consisted of RNA transcripts. First-round RT-PCR with HTBI primers amplified the TCR CDR3 region. TCRdb processed the multiplex PCR reads anew with MiXCR; each CDR3 protein has one entry. The sample shows over 200,000 distinct CDR3 sequences, roughly 15% of them seen only once. Sequencing was done on a sample of blood. These TCRs come from a woman aged 40-49 years with Graves' hyperthyroidism that later progressed to Graves' ophthalmopathy.

Only a few counts were recorded for this clonotype. CDR3 protein: CASSWTSGSLSGELFF. The CDR3 DNA follows: TGCGCCAGCAGCTGGACTAGCGGGAGTTTAAGCGGGGAGCTGTTTTTT. V usage is TRBV5-1 and J usage is TRBJ2-2; 13 bases agree with TRBD2. The germline V gene encodes CDR1 SGHRS and CDR2 YFSETQ. The CDR3 consists of 16 residues. V dropped 3 bases and J dropped 7; count of bases not matched to a gene: 6.

This clonotype was seen many times. J is TRBJ2-7 and V is TRBV7-3; tentatively, D is TRBD2 (6 bases). The CDR3 is made up of 20 amino acids. The V gene's germline CDR1 is SGHTA and CDR2 FQGTGA. Trimming removed 1 base from V and 3 bases from J, with 28 bases in between. CDR3 in DNA: TGTGCCAGCAGCTTAAATTTGAGGCGGGGTAGCGCTCCAGTTCGCTACGAGCAGTACTTC. As protein: CASSLNLRRGSAPVRYEQYF.

There are a few counts of this clonotype. The chain links TRBV7-9 to TRBJ2-1, with D tentatively TRBD2 (6 bases). This CDR3 spans 13 amino acids. Trimming pared 3 bases from V and 7 bases from J, leaving 10 bases between. Germline values: CDR1 SEHNR, CDR2 FQNEAQ (reference sequence). This chain's CDR3 is CASSFFGGNEQFF. CDR3 DNA: TGTGCCAGCAGCTTTTTTGGAGGGAATGAGCAGTTCTTC.

This clonotype was seen ten or more times. V gene TRBV9 combines with J gene TRBJ2-1; D not certain. V was trimmed by 0 bases and J by 6 bases, leaving 10 bases between them. This CDR3 spans 14 amino acids. Germline lookup yields CDR1 SGDLS and CDR2 YYNGEE. CDR3 protein: CASSVGAPTNEQFF. The CDR3 region has the DNA TGTGCCAGCAGCGTAGGGGCCCCCACCAATGAGCAGTTCTTC.

This clonotype was seen ten or more times. The CDR3 DNA sequence: TGTGCCAGCAGTTCGGGCTTAGGGGACACTGAAGCTTTCTTT. It encodes CASSSGLGDTEAFF. This rearrangement joins TRBV27 to TRBJ1-1, with D possibly matching TRBD1 (5 bases). Per the germline V gene, CDR1 is MNHEY and CDR2 is SMNVEV (reference sequence). Trimming shortened V by 4 bases and J by 3 bases, and 12 bases separated the two germline ends. CDR3 length: 14 amino acids.

This chain uses TRBV11-2 with TRBJ2-7, with D perhaps matching TRBD2 (6 bases). The germline V gene encodes CDR1 SGHAT and CDR2 FQNNGV. CDR3 length: 15 amino acids. Deletions cut 5 bases from V and 0 bases from J, with 14 bases between. CDR3 bases: TGTGCCAGCAGCGCGCCCCGGGGGAGCTCCTACGAGCAGTACTTC. Translation gives CASSAPRGSSYEQYF.

This clonotype was counted a few times. Its ends do not fully match the called genes, so a read error is possible. This chain connects TRBV20-1 to TRBJ2-1; D possibly corresponds to TRBD1 (6 bases). Germline lookup yields CDR1 DFQATT and CDR2 SNEGSKA (reference sequence). This CDR3 is 10 amino acids long. The CDR3 reads CGASETGQFF. The CDR3 DNA reads TGCGGTGCTAGTGAGACAGGGCAGTTCTTC.

This clonotype was counted ten times or more. This chain uses TRBV10-3 with TRBJ2-7, with TRBD2 matching over 9 bases. In germline, CDR1 is ENHRY, CDR2 SYGVKD. The V segment lost 8 bases and the J segment 4 bases; nucleotides outside the gene matches: 6. CDR3 length: 13 residues. In nucleotides, the CDR3 is TGTGCCATCGGGGGACTAGCAGAGTACGAGCAGTACTTC. It codes for CAIGGLAEYEQYF.

This clonotype was found many times. V gene TRBV28 combines with J gene TRBJ2-7, with D tentatively TRBD2 (6 bases). CDR1 is MDHEN, CDR2 SYDVKM, per germline. V dropped 5 bases and J dropped 0 bases, with 14 bases sitting between them. This CDR3 has 15 amino acids. The CDR3 region is CASSLLSGGSYEQYF. As DNA, the CDR3 is TGTGCCAGCAGTCTCCTTAGCGGCGGCTCCTACGAGCAGTACTTC.

There are many counts of this clonotype. Written as DNA, the CDR3 is TGCAGCGTTGAATTTCTGCTAGGGCGGACAGATACGCAGTATTTT. Translated: CSVEFLLGRTDTQYF. J is TRBJ2-3 and V is TRBV29-1; D unresolved. This CDR3 comprises 15 residues. Trimming stripped 2 bases from V and 3 bases from J, with 15 bases between. Germline V gene lookup returns CDR1 SQVTM and CDR2 ANQGSEA.

This clonotype appeared many times. The V gene is TRBV5-1, the J gene TRBJ2-1; D gene unclear. V lost 1 base and J lost 5, with 4 bases in between. Germline values: CDR1 SGHRS, CDR2 YFSETQ. There are 12 residues in the CDR3. CDR3 bases: TGCGCCAGCAGCTTGCCAGACAATGAGCAGTTCTTC. Translation gives CASSLPDNEQFF.

On this clonotype itself: One junction end disagrees with the germline gene, perhaps due to a read error. The V and J genes are TRBV24-1 and TRBJ2-5; the match to TRBD1 covers 7 bases. This CDR3 has 13 amino acids. CDR1 and CDR2 from the germline V gene are KGHDR and SFDVKD. CDR3 sequence (DNA): TGCGCCACCTCCTCAGGGGGCCAAGAGACCCAGTACTTC. Translating gives CATSSGGQETQYF.

This clonotype was picked up many times. The J gene is TRBJ2-7, the V gene TRBV6-1; TRBD2 agrees at 8 bases. Germline assignment: CDR1 MNHNS and CDR2 SASEGT. V gave up 1 base and J gave up 2 bases; unmatched junction bases: 4. This CDR3 comprises 15 residues. The CDR3 loop is CASSEEETSAYEQYF. The CDR3 coding sequence is TGTGCCAGCAGTGAAGAAGAGACTAGCGCCTACGAGCAGTACTTC.

There are many counts of this clonotype. The chain is built from TRBV28 and TRBJ2-7; D remains unclear. Germline CDR1 MDHEN, CDR2 SYDVKM. Trimming stripped 8 bases from V and 4 bases from J, with 9 bases between. The length of the CDR3 is 11 residues. The CDR3 sequence: CASGLGYEQYF. CDR3 sequence (DNA): TGTGCCAGCGGCTTAGGGTACGAGCAGTACTTC.

Turning to this clonotype: This sequence may be a read error, since a much larger clone differs from it by one base. V and J are TRBV27 and TRBJ2-7; D perhaps matches TRBD1 (6 bases). The germline V gene has CDR1 MNHEY and CDR2 SMNVEV (reference sequence). The CDR3 contains 12 residues. CDR3 bases: TGTGCCAGCAGTTCGACAGGCTACGAGGAGTACTTC. This codes for CASSSTGYEEYF.

The sample holds many counts of this clonotype. The gene calls are TRBV5-5 and TRBJ2-7; the match to TRBD2 covers 11 bases. The germline V gene encodes CDR1 SGHKS and CDR2 YYEKEE (reference sequence). The V segment lost 0 bases and the J segment 4 bases; nucleotides outside the gene matches: 3. CDR3 length: 15 amino acids. The CDR3 reads CASSLETSGTYEQYF. As DNA, the CDR3 is TGTGCCAGCAGCTTGGAGACTAGCGGGACGTACGAGCAGTACTTC.

This rearrangement joins TRBV3-1 to TRBJ2-7; TRBD2 matches 9 bases. V lost 0 bases to trimming and J lost 5 bases; unmatched junction nucleotides: 14. The CDR3 has 18 residues. Germline V gene lookup returns CDR1 LGHDT and CDR2 YNNKEL (reference sequence). Here the CDR3 reads CASSQDFAGGPARNEQYF. The CDR3 region has the DNA TGTGCCAGCAGCCAAGATTTCGCGGGAGGGCCGGCGCGGAACGAGCAGTACTTC.

V gene TRBV20-1 combines with J gene TRBJ1-5; D might be TRBD1 (5 bases). The germline gives CDR1 DFQATT, CDR2 SNEGSKA (reference sequence). This CDR3 has 13 amino acids. V lost 2 bases and J 1 base, leaving 6 bases between the germline ends. CDR3 loop: CSARQGSNQPQHF. CDR3 sequence (DNA): TGCAGTGCTAGACAGGGAAGCAATCAGCCCCAGCATTTT.

A word on this clonotype: A much bigger clone sits one base away, suggesting this may be a read error. V usage is TRBV19 and J usage is TRBJ2-2, with D perhaps TRBD2 (5 bases). Germline lookup yields CDR1 LNHDA and CDR2 SQIVND (reference sequence). This CDR3 has 15 amino acids. In DNA, the CDR3 is TGTGCCATTAGTATAGAAGCGGTAGGAATCGGGGAGCTGTTTTTT. This encodes CAISIEAVGIGELFF. Together with reference TRBV19 and TRBJ2-2, the CDR3 gives the full variable domain: DGGITQSPKYLFRKEGQNVTLSCEQNLNHDAMYWYRQDPGQGLRLIYYSQIVNDFQKGDIAEGYSVSREKKESFPLTVTSAQKNPTAFYLCAISIEAVGIGELFFGEGSRLTVL.

At least ten counts were recorded for this clonotype. This chain connects TRBV5-6 to TRBJ1-1; 10 nucleotides match TRBD1. J gave up 1 base and V 4 bases, and 7 bases lay outside the gene matches. Per germline, CDR1 SGHDT and CDR2 YYEEEE. CDR3 size: 16 residues. The CDR3 protein is CASSETGGRRNTEAFF. DNA for the CDR3: TGTGCCAGCAGCGAGACAGGGGGCCGAAGGAACACTGAAGCTTTCTTT.

This chain uses TRBV9 with TRBJ2-7; 8 bases align to TRBD1. The germline CDR1 and CDR2 sequences are SGDLS and YYNGEE. CDR3 length: 15 amino acids. V dropped 3 bases and J dropped 3; count of bases not matched to a gene: 8. As DNA, the CDR3 is TGTGCCAGCAGCGCAGCCGGGACAGGAGACTACGAGCAGTACTTC. Translating gives CASSAAGTGDYEQYF.